The rows below give T cell receptor beta chains drawn from one sample of a study of chemoradiotherapy in HPV16-positive cancers. Some clones are missing from TCRdb's copy, which holds only in-frame ones; the method was immunoSEQ multiplex PCR. The sample yields 6,000 to 8,000 clones, over 75% seen once. Sample collection occurred from a patient who underwent chemoradiotherapy. The receptors were sampled from a human donor with HPV-associated anogenital cancer. Each CDR3 is given with its conserved first and last residue. A D gene is named only where the DNA matches it firmly. Clone sizes are given selectively: once, few, many, or a class where the clone is expanded.

v_gene: TRBV6-1
d_gene: TRBD1
abundance: .
j_gene: TRBJ1-2
CDR3aa: CASSVGTGVYYGYTF
CDR3nt: TGTGCCAGCAGTGTTGGGACAGGGGTCTACTATGGCTACACCTTC

v_gene: TRBV25-1
d_gene: TRBD1
abundance: .
j_gene: TRBJ2-5
CDR3aa: CASSVGTAQETQYF
CDR3nt: TGTGCCAGCAGTGTTGGGACAGCCCAAGAGACCCAGTACTTC

v_gene: TRBV2
d_gene: .
abundance: once
j_gene: TRBJ2-7
CDR3aa: CASIPGRQGSQAGSSYEQYF
CDR3nt: TGTGCCAGCATCCCCGGGAGACAGGGCTCCCAAGCGGGGAGCTCCTACGAGCAGTACTTC

v_gene: TRBV5-4
d_gene: TRBD1
abundance: .
j_gene: TRBJ2-2
CDR3aa: CASSLAGGANGELFF
CDR3nt: TGTGCCAGCAGCTTGGCAGGGGGCGCAAACGGGGAGCTGTTTTTT

v_gene: TRBV7-9
d_gene: .
abundance: .
j_gene: TRBJ2-3
CDR3aa: CASSITRGYNPDTQYF
CDR3nt: TGTGCCAGCAGCATCACGAGAGGGTATAACCCAGATACGCAGTATTTT

v_gene: TRBV5-1
d_gene: .
abundance: .
j_gene: TRBJ2-7
CDR3aa: CASTPPGRTYEQYF
CDR3nt: TGCGCCAGCACCCCCCCGGGGCGGACCTACGAGCAGTACTTC

v_gene: TRBV15
d_gene: TRBD2
abundance: once
j_gene: TRBJ2-3
CDR3aa: CATSRDARGLGGTDTQYF
CDR3nt: TGTGCCACCAGCAGAGATGCCCGGGGACTAGGAGGCACAGATACGCAGTATTTT

v_gene: TRBV15
d_gene: .
abundance: once
j_gene: TRBJ1-2
CDR3aa: CATSRDGRNGYTF
CDR3nt: TGTGCCACCAGCAGAGATGGGAGGAATGGCTACACCTTC

v_gene: TRBV30
d_gene: .
abundance: few
j_gene: TRBJ1-4
CDR3aa: CAWSGALTATNEKLFF
CDR3nt: TGTGCCTGGAGCGGGGCACTGACAGCAACTAATGAAAAACTGTTTTTT

v_gene: TRBV5-1
d_gene: TRBD2
abundance: .
j_gene: TRBJ2-3
CDR3aa: CASSLTSGVSTDTQYF
CDR3nt: TGCGCCAGCAGCTTGACTAGCGGGGTGAGCACAGATACGCAGTATTTT

v_gene: TRBV28
d_gene: .
abundance: .
j_gene: TRBJ2-7
CDR3aa: CASTGGYEQYF
CDR3nt: TGTGCCAGCACCGGGGGCTACGAGCAGTACTTC

v_gene: TRBV28
d_gene: .
abundance: .
j_gene: TRBJ1-2
CDR3aa: CASSWAYGYTF
CDR3nt: TGTGCCAGCAGTTGGGCCTATGGCTACACCTTC

v_gene: TRBV7-3
d_gene: .
abundance: few
j_gene: TRBJ1-6
CDR3aa: CASSLDRNSPLHF
CDR3nt: TGTGCCAGCAGCTTAGACAGAAATTCACCCCTCCACTTT

v_gene: TRBV28
d_gene: .
abundance: .
j_gene: TRBJ1-4
CDR3aa: CATSTSDGNEKLFF
CDR3nt: TGTGCCACATCAACCTCGGACGGTAATGAAAAACTGTTTTTT

v_gene: TRBV6-6
d_gene: .
abundance: .
j_gene: TRBJ1-3
CDR3aa: CASLKNPSGNTIYF
CDR3nt: TGTGCCAGCTTAAAGAACCCTTCTGGAAACACCATATATTTT

v_gene: TRBV10-3
d_gene: .
abundance: .
j_gene: TRBJ1-4
CDR3aa: CAISESRAGVNEKLFF
CDR3nt: TGTGCCATCAGTGAGTCCCGGGCCGGGGTTAATGAAAAACTGTTTTTT

v_gene: TRBV20-1
d_gene: .
abundance: .
j_gene: TRBJ1-1
CDR3aa: CSAQPWTEAFF
CDR3nt: TGCAGTGCTCAACCCTGGACTGAAGCTTTCTTT

v_gene: TRBV11-3
d_gene: .
abundance: .
j_gene: TRBJ2-1
CDR3aa: CASSPPGGDEQFF
CDR3nt: TGTGCCAGCAGCCCCCCAGGAGGGGATGAGCAGTTCTTC

v_gene: TRBV28
d_gene: .
abundance: .
j_gene: TRBJ1-2
CDR3aa: CASGREGYTF
CDR3nt: TGTGCCAGCGGGAGGGAGGGCTACACCTTC

v_gene: TRBV5-1
d_gene: TRBD1
abundance: .
j_gene: TRBJ1-2
CDR3aa: CASSLGQGIRGYGYTF
CDR3nt: TGCGCCAGCAGCTTGGGACAGGGTATACGTGGCTATGGCTACACCTTC

v_gene: TRBV20-1
d_gene: TRBD1
abundance: .
j_gene: TRBJ2-5
CDR3aa: CSGDRGETQYF
CDR3nt: TGCAGTGGGGACAGGGGTGAGACCCAGTACTTC

v_gene: TRBV5-1
d_gene: .
abundance: .
j_gene: TRBJ2-7
CDR3aa: CASSARQMDYEQYF
CDR3nt: TGCGCCAGCAGCGCAAGACAGATGGACTACGAGCAGTACTTC

v_gene: TRBV27
d_gene: .
abundance: .
j_gene: TRBJ1-1
CDR3aa: CASGRGELTEAFF
CDR3nt: TGTGCCAGCGGACGGGGAGAATTGACTGAAGCTTTCTTT

v_gene: TRBV4-1
d_gene: .
abundance: .
j_gene: TRBJ1-2
CDR3aa: CASSLGAAGDLSLQGHGYTF
CDR3nt: TGCGCCAGCAGCCTCGGGGCAGCCGGAGACCTTTCCCTCCAGGGGCATGGCTACACCTTC

v_gene: TRBV29-1
d_gene: .
abundance: .
j_gene: TRBJ2-5
CDR3aa: CSVVRLEETQYF
CDR3nt: TGCAGCGTTGTGAGACTAGAAGAGACCCAGTACTTC

v_gene: TRBV6-6
d_gene: .
abundance: few
j_gene: TRBJ1-1
CDR3aa: CASSYSPTTEAFF
CDR3nt: TGTGCCAGCAGTTACTCCCCAACCACTGAAGCTTTCTTT

v_gene: TRBV6-1
d_gene: TRBD1
abundance: .
j_gene: TRBJ2-2
CDR3aa: CASRWTGGSSGELFF
CDR3nt: TGTGCCAGCAGATGGACAGGGGGCAGTTCCGGGGAGCTGTTTTTT

v_gene: TRBV7-8
d_gene: TRBD2
abundance: .
j_gene: TRBJ2-7
CDR3aa: CASSLSGGYEQYF
CDR3nt: TGTGCCAGCAGCTTAAGCGGGGGCTACGAGCAGTACTTC

v_gene: TRBV6-1
d_gene: .
abundance: .
j_gene: TRBJ1-2
CDR3aa: CAIRDSGGYGYTF
CDR3nt: TGTGCCATACGGGACTCCGGGGGGTATGGCTACACCTTC

v_gene: TRBV2
d_gene: TRBD1
abundance: .
j_gene: TRBJ1-2
CDR3aa: CASSESTGARGGYTF
CDR3nt: TGTGCCAGCAGTGAATCAACAGGGGCGAGGGGTGGCTACACCTTC

v_gene: TRBV6-4
d_gene: TRBD2
abundance: .
j_gene: TRBJ2-3
CDR3aa: CASSEWTSADTQYF
CDR3nt: TGTGCCAGCAGTGAATGGACTAGCGCAGATACGCAGTATTTT

v_gene: TRBV7-9
d_gene: .
abundance: few
j_gene: TRBJ1-5
CDR3aa: CASTIHGLSNQPQHF
CDR3nt: TGTGCCAGCACCATCCATGGACTTAGCAATCAGCCCCAGCATTTT

v_gene: TRBV29-1
d_gene: .
abundance: .
j_gene: TRBJ1-2
CDR3aa: CSVDSTANYGYTF
CDR3nt: TGCAGCGTTGATTCTACAGCTAACTATGGCTACACCTTC

v_gene: TRBV7-2
d_gene: .
abundance: .
j_gene: TRBJ1-6
CDR3aa: CASSSSGGPNSPLHF
CDR3nt: TGTGCCAGCAGCTCCAGCGGGGGGCCTAATTCACCCCTCCACTTT

v_gene: TRBV4-3
d_gene: .
abundance: .
j_gene: TRBJ1-4
CDR3aa: CASSQDTYGDTNEKLFF
CDR3nt: TGCGCCAGCAGCCAAGATACGTACGGGGATACTAATGAAAAACTGTTTTTT

v_gene: TRBV6-6
d_gene: TRBD1
abundance: .
j_gene: TRBJ1-2
CDR3aa: CASRGRGMDGYTF
CDR3nt: TGTGCCAGCAGGGGCAGGGGGATGGATGGCTACACCTTC

v_gene: TRBV4-2
d_gene: TRBD1
abundance: .
j_gene: TRBJ1-4
CDR3aa: CASSRGQGAAQEKLFF
CDR3nt: TGTGCCAGCAGCCGAGGACAGGGGGCGGCCCAGGAAAAACTGTTTTTT

v_gene: TRBV9
d_gene: .
abundance: .
j_gene: TRBJ1-4
CDR3aa: CASSSSTPGTNEKLFF
CDR3nt: TGTGCCAGCAGCTCTTCGACCCCGGGAACTAATGAAAAACTGTTTTTT

v_gene: TRBV19
d_gene: TRBD2
abundance: .
j_gene: TRBJ2-5
CDR3aa: CASSPGRDPFQETQYF
CDR3nt: TGTGCCAGTAGTCCGGGGAGGGACCCGTTCCAAGAGACCCAGTACTTC

v_gene: TRBV30
d_gene: .
abundance: .
j_gene: TRBJ1-2
CDR3aa: CAWSGGTPGYTF
CDR3nt: TGTGCCTGGAGTGGCGGGACGCCCGGCTACACCTTC

v_gene: TRBV6-1
d_gene: TRBD2
abundance: .
j_gene: TRBJ2-3
CDR3aa: CASSVWTSGRILTDTQYF
CDR3nt: TGTGCCAGCAGTGTTTGGACTAGCGGGAGAATATTAACAGATACGCAGTATTTT

v_gene: TRBV6-1
d_gene: TRBD1
abundance: .
j_gene: TRBJ2-7
CDR3aa: CASSEAIVGTGEYEQYF
CDR3nt: TGTGCCAGCAGTGAAGCTATCGTCGGGACAGGGGAGTACGAGCAGTACTTC

v_gene: TRBV27
d_gene: .
abundance: .
j_gene: TRBJ2-2
CDR3aa: CASTRGLGGTGELFF
CDR3nt: TGTGCCAGCACCCGCGGACTAGGGGGGACCGGGGAGCTGTTTTTT

v_gene: TRBV29-1
d_gene: TRBD1
abundance: .
j_gene: TRBJ1-4
CDR3aa: CSAGTGGEKLFF
CDR3nt: TGCAGCGCCGGGACAGGTGGGGAAAAACTGTTTTTT

v_gene: TRBV18
d_gene: TRBD2
abundance: .
j_gene: TRBJ2-7
CDR3aa: CASSLAGVGGEQYF
CDR3nt: TGTGCCAGCTCACTAGCGGGAGTAGGAGGAGAGCAGTACTTC

v_gene: TRBV5-5
d_gene: .
abundance: few
j_gene: TRBJ2-7
CDR3aa: CASSLETGFYEQYF
CDR3nt: TGTGCCAGCAGCTTGGAGACAGGATTTTACGAGCAGTACTTC

v_gene: TRBV18
d_gene: .
abundance: once
j_gene: TRBJ1-4
CDR3aa: CASSHPSVRGEKLFF
CDR3nt: TGTGCCAGCTCACACCCCTCTGTCAGGGGAGAAAAACTGTTTTTT

v_gene: TRBV28
d_gene: TRBD1
abundance: .
j_gene: TRBJ2-7
CDR3aa: CASSRRTGMGEQYF
CDR3nt: TGTGCCAGCAGTCGACGGACAGGTATGGGCGAGCAGTACTTC

v_gene: TRBV7-6
d_gene: .
abundance: few
j_gene: TRBJ2-6
CDR3aa: CASSLRRSSGANVLTF
CDR3nt: TGTGCCAGCAGCTTAAGGAGATCCTCTGGGGCCAACGTCCTGACTTTC

v_gene: TRBV19
d_gene: .
abundance: once
j_gene: TRBJ1-2
CDR3aa: CASSIDHRGAAGYTF
CDR3nt: TGTGCCAGTAGTATAGATCATAGGGGCGCGGCTGGCTACACCTTC

v_gene: TRBV4-3
d_gene: TRBD1
abundance: .
j_gene: TRBJ1-5
CDR3aa: CASSQETGGPQHF
CDR3nt: TGCGCCAGCAGCCAAGAAACAGGGGGGCCCCAGCATTTT

v_gene: TRBV6-6
d_gene: TRBD1
abundance: .
j_gene: TRBJ2-7
CDR3aa: CASSYGTVEQYF
CDR3nt: TGTGCCAGCAGTTACGGGACAGTCGAGCAGTACTTC

v_gene: TRBV14
d_gene: .
abundance: .
j_gene: TRBJ2-7
CDR3aa: CASSLGLGVDEQYF
CDR3nt: TGTGCCAGCAGCCTCGGGCTTGGGGTGGACGAGCAGTACTTC

v_gene: TRBV5-1
d_gene: .
abundance: once
j_gene: TRBJ1-1
CDR3aa: CASSLFDAGGEAEAFF
CDR3nt: TGCGCCAGCAGCTTGTTTGATGCAGGAGGGGAAGCTGAAGCTTTCTTT

v_gene: TRBV7-9
d_gene: .
abundance: few
j_gene: TRBJ1-1
CDR3aa: CASMSSDTEAFF
CDR3nt: TGTGCCAGCATGTCCTCAGACACTGAAGCTTTCTTT

v_gene: TRBV7-2
d_gene: .
abundance: .
j_gene: TRBJ2-7
CDR3aa: CASSQSGAAEQYF
CDR3nt: TGTGCCAGCAGCCAGTCAGGGGCGGCCGAGCAGTACTTC

v_gene: TRBV9
d_gene: TRBD1
abundance: .
j_gene: TRBJ1-6
CDR3aa: CASSVGQGVSPLHF
CDR3nt: TGTGCCAGCAGCGTAGGACAGGGCGTTTCACCCCTCCACTTT

v_gene: TRBV7-2
d_gene: .
abundance: .
j_gene: TRBJ2-7
CDR3aa: CASSTFTYEQYF
CDR3nt: TGTGCCAGCAGCACTTTCACCTACGAGCAGTACTTC

v_gene: TRBV18
d_gene: .
abundance: .
j_gene: TRBJ2-7
CDR3aa: CASSSTVSYEQYF
CDR3nt: TGTGCCAGCTCATCCACTGTCTCCTACGAGCAGTACTTC

v_gene: TRBV18
d_gene: TRBD2
abundance: .
j_gene: TRBJ2-7
CDR3aa: CASSPERDSYEQYF
CDR3nt: TGTGCCAGCTCACCCGAGCGGGACTCCTACGAGCAGTACTTC